Below, 5 T cell receptor beta chains from the same sample are listed, as sequenced in a study of OX40 agonist ivuxolimab in advanced cancers. The assay was immunoSEQ multiplex PCR, and TCRdb's table has in-frame clones only and misses some. The table includes 75,000 or so clones, just under 85% detected once. The sample was CD4+ or CD8+ T cells sorted from blood, taken in a trial of the OX40 agonist ivuxolimab. These TCRs come from an adult with an advanced solid tumor such as melanoma, head and neck, liver or kidney cancer.

The V gene is TRBV7-2, the J gene TRBJ2-7; 8 bases align to TRBD2. The germline CDR1 and CDR2 sequences are SGHTA and FQGNSA. The V gene end was trimmed by 1 base and the J gene end by 7 bases; junction bases not matched to a gene: 9. This CDR3 contains 15 residues. CDR3 residues: CASSLDSAGGREQYF. In nucleotides, the CDR3 is TGTGCCAGCAGCTTAGATTCTGCGGGGGGCCGAGAGCAGTACTTC.

The chain uses TRBV5-1 and TRBJ2-5, with 13 bases aligning to TRBD2. The germline gives CDR1 SGHRS, CDR2 YFSETQ. The CDR3 has 15 residues. Trimming took 5 bases from V and 5 from J; bases not matched to a gene: 6. CDR3 protein: CASSQGTSGIETQYF. DNA for the CDR3: TGCGCCAGCAGTCAAGGGACTAGCGGGATTGAGACCCAGTACTTC.

The chain joins TRBV21-1 to TRBJ2-1; TRBD2, the table's D call, was not compared with the DNA. TRBV21-1 is a listed pseudogene. There are 16 residues in the CDR3. The CDR3 region is CASSKAQGTSCHEQFF. CDR3 in DNA: TGTGCCAGCAGCAAAGCGCAAGGGACTAGCTGCCATGAGCAGTTCTTC.

The V gene is TRBV5-1, the J gene TRBJ2-7; a possible D gene is TRBD1 (5 bases). V was trimmed by 2 bases and J by 0 bases, leaving 9 bases between them. Germline lookup yields CDR1 SGHRS and CDR2 YFSETQ. This CDR3 has 14 amino acids. CDR3 in amino acids: CASSFQGPSYEQYF. DNA of the CDR3: TGCGCCAGCAGCTTCCAGGGCCCCTCCTACGAGCAGTACTTC.

This chain connects TRBV5-1 to TRBJ2-3; D unresolved. The CDR3 runs to 15 residues. Germline loops: CDR1 SGHRS, CDR2 YFSETQ. The V end lost 0 bases, the J end lost 6 bases, and 14 bases lay between the germline ends. CDR3 DNA sequence: TGCGCCAGCAGCTTGGCGGGCAATATTTTGGATACGCAGTATTTT. Encoded protein: CASSLAGNILDTQYF.